This entry features one TCR beta chain sequence. This entry belongs to a study of preoperative IRX-2 immunotherapy in early breast cancer. Treatment described: preoperative locoregional IRX-2 cytokine immunotherapy. Samples came from a phase Ib trial of preoperative locoregional IRX-2 cytokine immunotherapy. Profiling relied on immunoSEQ multiplex PCR, and the TCRdb table lists in-frame clones only, not all of them. Among more than 10,000 clones listed, approximately 91% were seen once. V was cut by 1 base and J by 3 bases, with 6 bases left in between. This CDR3 has 14 amino acids. Germline values: CDR1 LNHNV, CDR2 YYDKDF (reference sequence).

The TCR comes from a human donor with breast cancer. The V gene is TRBV15, the J gene TRBJ1-4; TRBD1 is a possible D gene (5 bases). Sampling was performed from a patient treated with IRX-2 immunotherapy. CDR3 protein: CATSRGGSNEKLFF. CDR3 sequence (DNA): TGTGCCACCAGCAGAGGGGGGTCTAATGAAAAACTGTTTTTT. Looking up the rest from reference TRBV15 and TRBJ1-4 gives the full variable domain: DAMVIQNPRYQVTQFGKPVTLSCSQTLNHNVMYWYQQKSSQAPKLLFHYYDKDFNNEADTPDNFQSRRPNTSFCFLDIRSPGLGDTAMYLCATSRGGSNEKLFFGSGTQLSVL.